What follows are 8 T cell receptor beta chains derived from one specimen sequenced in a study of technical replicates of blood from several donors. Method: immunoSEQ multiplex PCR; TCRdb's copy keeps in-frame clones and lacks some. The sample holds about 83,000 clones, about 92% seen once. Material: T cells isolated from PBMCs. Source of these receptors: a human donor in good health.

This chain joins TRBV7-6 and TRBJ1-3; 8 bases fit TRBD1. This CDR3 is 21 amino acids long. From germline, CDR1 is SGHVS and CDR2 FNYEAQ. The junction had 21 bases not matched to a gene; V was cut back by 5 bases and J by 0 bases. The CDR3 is CASSPSRGQGALRLSGNTIYF. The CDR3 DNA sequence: TGTGCCAGCAGCCCTTCGAGGGGGCAGGGGGCGCTTAGACTCTCTGGAAACACCATATATTTT.

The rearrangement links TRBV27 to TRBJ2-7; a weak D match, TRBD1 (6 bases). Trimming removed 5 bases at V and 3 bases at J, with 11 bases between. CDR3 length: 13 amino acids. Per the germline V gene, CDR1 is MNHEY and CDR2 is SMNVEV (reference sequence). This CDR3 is CASSQRQDYEQYF. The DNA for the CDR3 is TGTGCCAGCAGTCAAAGACAGGACTACGAGCAGTACTTC.

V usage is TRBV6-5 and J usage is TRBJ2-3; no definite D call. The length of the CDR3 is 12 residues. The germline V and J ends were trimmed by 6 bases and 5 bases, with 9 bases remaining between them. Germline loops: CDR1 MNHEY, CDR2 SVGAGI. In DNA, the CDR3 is TGTGCCAGCAGACCCTCCGGAGATACGCAGTATTTT. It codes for CASRPSGDTQYF.

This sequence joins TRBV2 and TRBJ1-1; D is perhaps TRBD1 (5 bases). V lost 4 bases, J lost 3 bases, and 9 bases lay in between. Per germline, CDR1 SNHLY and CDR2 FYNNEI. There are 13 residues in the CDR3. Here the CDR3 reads CASSGGRDTEAFF. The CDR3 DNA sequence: TGTGCCAGCAGTGGGGGGAGGGACACTGAAGCTTTCTTT.

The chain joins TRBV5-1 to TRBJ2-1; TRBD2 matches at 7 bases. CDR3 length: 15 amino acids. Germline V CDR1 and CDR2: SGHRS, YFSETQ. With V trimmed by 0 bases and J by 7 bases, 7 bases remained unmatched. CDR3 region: CASSLGSGVRNEQFF. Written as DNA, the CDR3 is TGCGCCAGCAGCTTGGGGAGCGGGGTGAGGAATGAGCAGTTCTTC.

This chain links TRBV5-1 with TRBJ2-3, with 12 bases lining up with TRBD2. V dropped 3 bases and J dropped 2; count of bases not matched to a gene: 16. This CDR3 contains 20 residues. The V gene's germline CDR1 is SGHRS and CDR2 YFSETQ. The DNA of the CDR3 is TGCGCCAGCAGCTCACCCACACCGGGACTAGCGGGTGGTTTCACAGATACGCAGTATTTT. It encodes CASSSPTPGLAGGFTDTQYF. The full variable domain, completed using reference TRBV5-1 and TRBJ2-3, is KAGVTQTPRYLIKTRGQQVTLSCSPISGHRSVSWYQQTPGQGLQFLFEYFSETQRNKGNFPGRFSGRQFSNSRSEMNVSTLELGDSALYLCASSSPTPGLAGGFTDTQYFGPGTRLTVL.

CDR3 residues: CASGGLWDRSNQPQHF. The CDR3 nucleotides read TGTGCCAGCGGAGGCCTATGGGACAGGTCCAATCAGCCCCAGCATTTT. V is TRBV27 and J is TRBJ1-5; 8 bases match TRBD1. CDR1 is MNHEY, CDR2 SMNVEV, per germline (reference sequence). After removal of 8 bases from V and 3 bases from J, the junction contained 12 bases not matched to a gene. The CDR3 consists of 16 residues.

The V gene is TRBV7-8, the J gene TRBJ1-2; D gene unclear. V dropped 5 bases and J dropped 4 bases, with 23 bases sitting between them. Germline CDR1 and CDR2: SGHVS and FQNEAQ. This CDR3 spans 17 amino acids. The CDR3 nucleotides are TGTGCCAGCAGCGCGAGGCGGGCAGCTCCATTTCTCTATGGCTACACCTTC. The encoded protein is CASSARRAAPFLYGYTF.